This TCR beta chain appears in the sequencing data of a study of blood T cell repertoires in COVID-19. In the study overall: Collection of acute and convalescent COVID-19 samples took place in the United States, Italy and Spain. T cells, B-cell-depleted T cells, or PBMCs supplied cDNA or gDNA.

As processed by the authors: Amplification of reference gene primers provided the estimated nucleated cell counts. Repertoires were generated with immunoSEQ multiplex PCR, while TCRdb's copy carries only in-frame clones and drops some. V and J calls and clone size follow that table, whereas D and trimming were derived from the DNA. The table includes over 100,000 clones, 70% to 85% detected once. The V and J ends lost 6 bases and 6 bases, in that order; junction bases with no gene match: 8. The CDR3 runs 15 residues. The germline CDR1 and CDR2 sequences are MNHEY and SVGAGI. The chain is built from TRBV6-5 and TRBJ1-5; 10 nucleotides line up with TRBD1. The sample consisted of peripheral blood. This TCR was sampled from an older woman with acute or convalescent COVID-19. CDR3 sequence: CASRPDRGNGQPQHF. DNA for the CDR3: TGTGCCAGCAGGCCGGACAGGGGGAACGGTCAGCCCCAGCATTTT.